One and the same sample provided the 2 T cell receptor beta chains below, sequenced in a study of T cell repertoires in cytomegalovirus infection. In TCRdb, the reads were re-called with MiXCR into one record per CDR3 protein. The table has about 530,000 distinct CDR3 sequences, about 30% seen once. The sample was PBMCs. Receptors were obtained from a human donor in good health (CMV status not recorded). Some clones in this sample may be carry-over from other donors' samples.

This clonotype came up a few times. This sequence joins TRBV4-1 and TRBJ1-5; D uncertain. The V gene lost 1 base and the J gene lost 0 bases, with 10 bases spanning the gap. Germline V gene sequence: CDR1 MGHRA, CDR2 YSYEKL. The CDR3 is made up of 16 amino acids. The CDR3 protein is CASSQVGPRSNQPQHF. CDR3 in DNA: TGCGCCAGCAGCCAAGTTGGTCCCCGTAGCAATCAGCCCCAGCATTTT.

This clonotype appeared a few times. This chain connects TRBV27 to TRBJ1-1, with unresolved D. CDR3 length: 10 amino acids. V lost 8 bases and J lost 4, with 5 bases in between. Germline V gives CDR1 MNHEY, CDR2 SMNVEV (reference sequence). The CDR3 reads CASVGTEAFF. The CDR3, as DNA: TGTGCCAGCGTTGGCACTGAAGCTTTCTTT.